This TCR beta chain was found in a study of blood T cell repertoires in COVID-19. Overall study: Samples of COVID-19 (acute and convalescent) were obtained from the United States, Italy and Spain. Sample material is recorded as cDNA or gDNA derived from T cells, B-cell-depleted T cells, or PBMCs.

CDR3 size: 19 residues. V dropped 2 bases and J dropped 0; count of bases not matched to a gene: 13. Germline lookup yields CDR1 MNHNS and CDR2 SASEGT. Source study methods: Estimation of nucleated cell counts was performed using reference gene primer amplification. Method: immunoSEQ multiplex PCR; TCRdb's copy keeps in-frame clones and lacks some. V, J and clone size reflect that table, while D and trimming were determined from the DNA. The sample has 150,000 to 200,000 clones, around nine tenths seen once; the top ten hold less than 5.5%. The TCR was taken from a human donor in a cohort sampled during active COVID-19. V is TRBV6-1 and J is TRBJ1-5; 7 positions agree with TRBD1. Sequencing was carried out using peripheral blood. The CDR3 region has the DNA TGTGCCAGCAGTGAAACAGTGGGACAGTTATCCTATAGCAATCAGCCCCAGCATTTT. It codes for CASSETVGQLSYSNQPQHF.